These 7 T cell receptor beta chains were sequenced from one sample in a study of Ad26.COV2.S vaccination and SARS-CoV-2 variants. Sequencing used immunoSEQ multiplex PCR; TCRdb keeps in-frame clones, though not all of them. The sample holds a few hundred thousand clones, about 83% seen once. Treatment here: around 19 received Ad26.COV2.S at low or high dose, single or two shots; about five received placebo; per-sample allocation not given. Repertoires come from day 63 after the first vaccine or placebo injection. Material: peripheral blood, obtained in a trial of Ad26.COV2.S vaccine versus placebo. The receptors here all came from a person aged 18 to 65 who received the Ad26.COV2.S COVID-19 vaccine or a placebo.

This clone was seen a handful of times. The chain combines TRBV7-9 with TRBJ1-4; D possibly corresponds to TRBD1 (5 bases). The CDR3 extends over 14 amino acids. The germline CDR1 and CDR2 sequences are SEHNR and FQNEAQ (reference sequence). The V and J ends lost 4 bases and 4 bases respectively, with 10 bases between them. CDR3 protein: CASSSGANNEKLFF. CDR3 in DNA: TGTGCCAGCAGCTCCGGGGCTAATAATGAAAAACTGTTTTTT.

The chain is built from TRBV30 and TRBJ1-1; D possibly corresponds to TRBD1 (6 bases). The CDR3 runs to 13 residues. Germline assignment: CDR1 GTSNPN and CDR2 SVGIG (reference sequence). V was clipped by 3 bases and J by 4 bases, with 12 bases between them. In DNA form, the CDR3 reads TGTGCCTGGAGAGAGGACAGCCCCACTGAAGCTTTCTTT. Translating gives CAWREDSPTEAFF.

This chain uses TRBV14 with TRBJ1-4; D remains unclear. This CDR3 comprises 13 residues. The V end lost 5 bases, the J end lost 7 bases, and 11 bases lay between the germline ends. CDR1 is SGHDN and CDR2 is FVKESK in the germline V gene. The chain's CDR3 is CASSVAGSEKLFF. CDR3 DNA sequence: TGTGCCAGCAGCGTCGCGGGGTCTGAAAAACTGTTTTTT.

The V call is TRBV9, the J call TRBJ2-2; possible D gene TRBD2, 6 bases. The CDR3 length is 13 residues. Trimming shortened V by 4 bases and J by 5 bases, and 9 bases separated the two germline ends. CDR1 is SGDLS, CDR2 YYNGEE, per germline. Written as DNA, the CDR3 is TGTGCCAGCAGCCCAGGGACTACCGGGGAGCTGTTTTTT. This translates into CASSPGTTGELFF.

This clone has more than one count but fewer than ten. The genes are TRBV7-2 and TRBJ2-7, with TRBD1 matching over 9 bases. V was clipped by 3 bases and J by 2 bases; unmatched bases: 2. The germline V gene has CDR1 SGHTA and CDR2 FQGNSA. CDR3 length: 14 amino acids. For the CDR3, the DNA is TGTGCCAGCAGCTTGACAGGGGGGACCTACGAGCAGTACTTC. It yields the protein CASSLTGGTYEQYF. The full variable domain, with the rest looked up from reference TRBV7-2 and TRBJ2-7, is GAGVSQSPSNKVTEKGKDVELRCDPISGHTALYWYRQSLGQGLEFLIYFQGNSAPDKSGLPSDRFSAERTGGSVSTLTIQRTQQEDSAVYLCASSLTGGTYEQYFGPGTRLTVT.

The chain joins TRBV10-3 to TRBJ2-1, with D uncertain. Trimming removed 3 bases at V and 0 bases at J, with 21 bases between. Germline V gene data show CDR1 as ENHRY and CDR2 as SYGVKD. The CDR3 runs to 19 residues. The CDR3, as DNA: TGTGCCATCAGTGAAGGCCTGGCGGTAATATCTGGCTCCTACAATGAGCAGTTCTTC. Protein: CAISEGLAVISGSYNEQFF.

This rearrangement joins TRBV11-2 to TRBJ2-2; D unclear. The germline gives CDR1 SGHAT, CDR2 FQNNGV. The CDR3 length is 15 residues. The V gene lost 5 bases and the J gene lost 3 bases, with 13 bases spanning the gap. The CDR3 loop reads CASSRNFLDTGELFF. In DNA form, the CDR3 reads TGTGCCAGCAGCCGCAATTTCCTGGACACCGGGGAGCTGTTTTTT.